A selection of T cell receptor beta chains follows, all from one sample in a study of tumor-infiltrating lymphocytes in primary liver carcinoma. TCRdb re-called the multiplex PCR reads through MiXCR, storing one row per CDR3 protein. Of just over 300,000 distinct CDR3 sequences in the sample, almost 60% were seen once. Specimen: peripheral blood. These receptors all stem from a woman in her twenties or thirties with primary liver carcinoma and hepatitis B virus infection. Both conserved end residues are part of each CDR3. D genes are given only for firm matches. A row's size may be missing; if present it is once, few, many or a size class.

j_call	d_call	cdr3_length	clone_size	v_call	cdr3_nt	cdr3_aa
TRBJ2-2	.	14	few	TRBV28	TGTGCCAGCGCGTGGGGGAGGGGGACCGGGGAGCTGTTTTTT	CASAWGRGTGELFF
TRBJ2-5	.	15	.	TRBV10-1	TGCGCCAGCAGTGAGGGGCATCAGGGACGGGAGACCCAGTACTTC	CASSEGHQGRETQYF
TRBJ2-1	TRBD2	16	.	TRBV5-5	TGTGCCAGCAGCTTGGCAATTAGCGGGAGGGTGGATGAGCAGTTCTTC	CASSLAISGRVDEQFF
TRBJ1-1	.	13	.	TRBV11-2	TGTGCCAACAGCCCTCGTGCCGGGACTGAAGCTTTCTTT	CANSPRAGTEAFF
TRBJ2-1	TRBD1	16	.	TRBV6-2/TRBV6-3	TGTGCCAGCAGTTATTGGCCGGGGACAGCCTACAATGAGCAGTTCTTC	CASSYWPGTAYNEQFF
TRBJ1-4	.	15	.	TRBV6-5	TGTGCCAGCAGTTACTCGACCCAGCTAGATGAAAAACTGTTTTTT	CASSYSTQLDEKLFF
TRBJ1-6	.	15	.	TRBV7-9	TGTGCCAGCACCGCCTACGGGGTGAATAATTCACCCCTCCACTTT	CASTAYGVNNSPLHF
TRBJ2-6	.	13	few	TRBV12-3/TRBV12-4	TGTGCCAGCAGTTTTTGGGGGGCCAACGTCCTGACTTTC	CASSFWGANVLTF
TRBJ2-1	.	14	.	TRBV6-5	TGTGCCAGCAGCTACGGGGACTTTAGTCGTGGGCAGTTCTTC	CASSYGDFSRGQFF
TRBJ2-7	TRBD2	17	few	TRBV5-6	TGTGCCAGCAGCTCTGTCCTCAGCGGGAGGCCGTGGGACGAGCAGTACTTC	CASSSVLSGRPWDEQYF
TRBJ2-7	TRBD1	14	few	TRBV6-5	TGTGCCAGCAGTTCGCCCGGGACAGGGGTCGAGCAGTACTTC	CASSSPGTGVEQYF
TRBJ2-1	.	19	few	TRBV21-1	TGTGCCAGCAGCAAACCGTTCGGCGGGAGGAAAAGAAGAGAAAATGAGCAGTTCTTC	CASSKPFGGRKRRENEQFF
TRBJ2-7	.	13	.	TRBV11-2	TGTGCCAACAGCTTCACAGGGTCCTACGAGCAGTACTTC	CANSFTGSYEQYF
TRBJ2-3	.	15	.	TRBV6-2/TRBV6-3	TGTGCCAGCAGGGGAGACAGAATGCTCACAGATACGCGGTATTTT	CASRGDRMLTDTRYF
TRBJ2-2	TRBD2	16	few	TRBV7-9	TGTGCCAGCAGCGCAGGACTAGCGGCCAACACCGGGGAGCTGTTTTTT	CASSAGLAANTGELFF
TRBJ2-3	TRBD2	15	few	TRBV10-1	TGCGCCAGCAGTGAAAGGGCGGGAGTGGCAGATACGCAGTATTTT	CASSERAGVADTQYF
TRBJ2-1	.	13	.	TRBV6-2/TRBV6-3	TGTGCCAGCAGTTACGCTTGGGGCAATGAGCAGTTCTTC	CASSYAWGNEQFF